These T cell receptor beta chains were read from a single sample in a study of blood T cell repertoires in COVID-19. Clones were read by immunoSEQ multiplex PCR, and TCRdb kept only the in-frame ones, dropping some. The sample lists approximately 210,000 clones; about nine tenths were seen once. The sequenced material came from peripheral blood. The receptors were sampled from a man between 65 and 85 years old with acute or convalescent COVID-19. The CDR3 runs from the conserved cysteine through the conserved F or W. A D gene is named only where the DNA matches it firmly. For some rows the clone size is stated as once, few or many, or as a class when expanded; others skip it.

V	size	J	D	CDR3	DNA
TRBV2	.	TRBJ2-1	.	CASSESYSHEQFF	TGTGCCAGCAGTGAATCTTACAGCCATGAGCAGTTCTTC
TRBV10-3	.	TRBJ2-5	.	CAIAIGGDSQETQYF	TGTGCCATCGCTATAGGAGGGGACTCCCAAGAGACCCAGTACTTC
TRBV28	.	TRBJ2-2	.	CASSQTGSNTGELFF	TGTGCCAGCAGCCAAACAGGGTCTAACACCGGGGAGCTGTTTTTT
TRBV7-6	.	TRBJ1-5	.	CASSLGDGRGQPQHF	TGTGCCAGCAGCTTGGGAGACGGACGCGGTCAGCCCCAGCATTTT
TRBV19	.	TRBJ2-7	TRBD2	CASRAPGLAGNYEQYF	TGTGCCAGTAGAGCACCCGGACTAGCGGGGAACTACGAGCAGTACTTC
TRBV4-2	.	TRBJ1-1	TRBD1	CASSQGQGTSNTEAFF	TGTGCCAGCAGCCAGGGACAGGGCACCTCGAACACTGAAGCTTTCTTT
TRBV6-5	.	TRBJ1-1	.	CASRGGGMNTEAFF	TGTGCCAGCAGGGGGGGAGGGATGAACACTGAAGCTTTCTTT
TRBV14	.	TRBJ1-1	.	CASSHGMNTEAFF	TGTGCCAGCAGCCACGGGATGAACACTGAAGCTTTCTTT
TRBV6-5	.	TRBJ2-5	.	CASSPGLRETQYF	TGTGCCAGCAGTCCGGGACTGAGAGAGACCCAGTACTTC
TRBV3-1/TRBV3-2	once	TRBJ2-1	.	CASSQDPRGSQFF	TGTGCCAGCAGCCAAGATCCACGGGGTTCGCAGTTCTTC
TRBV6-6	.	TRBJ2-7	.	CASSSQTGSSYEQYF	TGTGCCAGCAGCTCCCAAACAGGTAGCTCCTACGAGCAGTACTTC
TRBV10-1	.	TRBJ1-1	TRBD1	CASSSSGTGGTNTEAFF	TGCGCCAGCAGCTCTTCCGGGACAGGGGGCACGAACACTGAAGCTTTCTTT
TRBV21-1	.	TRBJ1-5	.	CASSKKSPRGIRPNQPQHF	TGTGCCAGCAGCAAAAAAAGCCCCAGGGGAATTCGGCCCAATCAGCCCCAGCATTTT
TRBV28	.	TRBJ2-2	TRBD2	CASNPLGVGGTSNTGELFF	TGTGCCAGCAACCCCCTGGGGGTGGGGGGGACCTCGAACACCGGGGAGCTGTTTTTT
TRBV12-3/TRBV12-4	.	TRBJ1-5	TRBD1	CASSSGQAQPQHF	TGTGCCAGCAGCTCTGGACAGGCACAGCCCCAGCATTTT
TRBV19	.	TRBJ2-3	TRBD2	CASSWTSGDTDTQYF	TGTGCCAGTAGCTGGACTAGCGGAGACACAGATACGCAGTATTTT
TRBV7-3	once	TRBJ2-2	.	CASSPQFRNGELFF	TGTGCCAGCAGCCCCCAATTCAGGAACGGGGAGCTGTTTTTT
TRBV27	few	TRBJ2-7	TRBD1	CASSLDRGGSYEQYF	TGTGCCAGCAGTTTAGACAGGGGGGGATCCTACGAGCAGTACTTC
TRBV28	.	TRBJ2-2	TRBD1	CASIGTAGTGELFF	TGTGCCAGCATAGGGACAGCAGGCACCGGGGAGCTGTTTTTT
TRBV7-8	.	TRBJ2-2	.	CASSRDSTGELFF	TGTGCCAGCAGCCGTGACAGTACCGGGGAGCTGTTTTTT
TRBV27	.	TRBJ2-5	.	CASSPTQLETQYF	TGTGCCAGCAGCCCCACCCAGTTGGAGACCCAGTACTTC
TRBV12-1	once	TRBJ1-5	.	CASSEGQHYSNQPQHF	TGTGCCAGCAGCGAAGGACAGCATTATAGCAATCAGCCCCAGCATTTT
TRBV7-2	.	TRBJ2-1	TRBD2	CASSSTSVTQQFF	TGTGCCAGCAGCTCGACTAGCGTAACCCAGCAGTTCTTC
TRBV7-3	.	TRBJ1-2	TRBD1	CASSLGQGPNYGYTF	TGTGCCAGCAGCCTGGGACAGGGACCGAACTATGGCTACACCTTC
TRBV7-2	.	TRBJ2-3	TRBD2	CASSLSASGRVADTQYF	TGTGCCAGCAGCTTATCCGCTAGCGGGAGGGTAGCAGATACGCAGTATTTT
TRBV11-2	.	TRBJ1-5	TRBD1	CASSLPGTGVHSSNQPQHF	TGTGCCAGCAGTTTACCCGGGACAGGGGTTCACTCTAGCAATCAGCCCCAGCATTTT
TRBV7-9	.	TRBJ1-5	TRBD1	CASSSQGLNQPQHF	TGTGCCAGCAGTTCACAGGGGCTCAATCAGCCCCAGCATTTT